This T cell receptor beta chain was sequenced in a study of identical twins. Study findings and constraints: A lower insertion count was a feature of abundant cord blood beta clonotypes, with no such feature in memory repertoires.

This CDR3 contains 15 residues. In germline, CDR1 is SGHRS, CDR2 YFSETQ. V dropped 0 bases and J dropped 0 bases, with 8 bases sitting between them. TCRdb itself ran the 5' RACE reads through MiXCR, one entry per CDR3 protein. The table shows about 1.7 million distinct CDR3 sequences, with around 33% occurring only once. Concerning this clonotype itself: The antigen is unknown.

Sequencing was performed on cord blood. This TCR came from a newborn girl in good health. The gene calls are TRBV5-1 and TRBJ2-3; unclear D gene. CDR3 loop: CASSLGLDSTDTQYF. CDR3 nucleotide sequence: TGCGCCAGCAGCTTGGGACTGGATAGCACAGATACGCAGTATTTT.